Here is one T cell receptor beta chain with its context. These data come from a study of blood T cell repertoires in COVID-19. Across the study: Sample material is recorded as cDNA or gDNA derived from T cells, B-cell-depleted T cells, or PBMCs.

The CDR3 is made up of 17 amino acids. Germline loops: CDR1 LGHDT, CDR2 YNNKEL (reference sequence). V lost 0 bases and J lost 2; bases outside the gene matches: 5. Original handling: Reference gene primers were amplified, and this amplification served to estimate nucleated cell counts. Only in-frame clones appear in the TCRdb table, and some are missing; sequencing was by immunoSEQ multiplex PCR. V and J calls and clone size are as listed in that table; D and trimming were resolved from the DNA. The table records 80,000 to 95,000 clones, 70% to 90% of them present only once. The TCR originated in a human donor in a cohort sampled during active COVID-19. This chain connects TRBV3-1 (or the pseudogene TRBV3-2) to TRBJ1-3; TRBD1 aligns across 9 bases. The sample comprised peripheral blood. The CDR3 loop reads CASSQDVRDRAGNTIYF. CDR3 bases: TGTGCCAGCAGCCAAGATGTGCGGGACAGGGCTGGAAACACCATATATTTT.